Reported below is one T cell receptor (beta chain). The CDR3 contains 13 residues. Germline CDR1 is MNHEY and CDR2 is SMNVEV (reference sequence). Trimming removed 10 bases at V and 6 bases at J, with 15 bases between. The data derive from a study of blood T cell repertoires in COVID-19. Background on the study: The analysed material was cDNA or gDNA that came from T cells, B-cell-depleted T cells, or PBMCs.

Enrollees, 18 to 89 years old, lived in about two dozen US areas. For recovered donors of Cohort 3, there were two negative PCRs, clearance, or symptom resolution. Original processing methods: It was from reference gene primer amplification that nucleated cell counts were estimated. Data came from immunoSEQ multiplex PCR; TCRdb stores just in-frame clones and leaves some out. That table is the source of V, J and clone size, and D and trimming were worked out from the DNA. Among about 300,000 clones, about nine tenths were seen once, and the ten largest hold around 4%. This TCR derives from a man under 40 who had recovered from COVID-19. V and J are TRBV27 and TRBJ1-4; D is perhaps TRBD1 (6 bases). Material for sequencing was PBMCs or T cells enriched from blood (not recorded which). The CDR3 region has the DNA TGTGCCACCAAGGACAGTCAAGATGAAAAACTGTTTTTT. Translating gives CATKDSQDEKLFF.